This T cell receptor beta chain was profiled in a study of neurological immune-mediated disorders. General study points: HTLV-1-associated myelopathy had the most TCR clonal expansion, and multiple sclerosis had the least, less than healthy controls.

This clonotype was observed many times. What it binds is unknown. In TCRdb, the 5' RACE reads were re-called with MiXCR into one record per CDR3 protein. The data show 90,000 to 150,000 distinct CDR3 sequences, about 3.2% seen once. V shed 2 bases and J shed 2 bases, with 7 bases lying between them. CDR1 MNHEY and CDR2 SVGAGI come from the germline V gene. This CDR3 is built from 13 residues. Sequencing was done on a sample of PBMCs. This clonotype originated in a woman aged 25-40 years with multiple sclerosis. The rearrangement uses TRBV6-5 and TRBJ2-7; possibly TRBD2 for D (5 bases). The CDR3 DNA reads TGTGCCAGCAGTTACGCCGGGGCCTACGAGCAGTACTTC. Translated: CASSYAGAYEQYF.